Shown below are 21 T cell receptor beta chains from a single sample sequenced in a study of cytotoxic CD8 clonotypes in ibrutinib-treated CLL. Assay used: immunoSEQ multiplex PCR; TCRdb lists only in-frame clones, some missing. Among over 110,000 clones listed, about 91% were seen once. Sequenced here: PBMCs, sampled after 12 months of ibrutinib treatment. The receptors originated from a human donor with chronic lymphocytic leukemia.

V is TRBV4-3 and J is TRBJ1-4, with TRBD1 identical over 7 bases. Germline V gene data show CDR1 as LGHNA and CDR2 as YSLEER. The CDR3 is 16 residues long. J lost 8 bases, V lost 5 bases, and 14 bases had no gene match. The CDR3 sequence: CASSKAAGTAPEKLFF. As DNA, the CDR3 is TGCGCCAGCAGCAAGGCTGCCGGGACAGCGCCGGAAAAACTGTTTTTT.

The chain employs TRBV14 and TRBJ2-7; D remains unclear. V was cut by 6 bases and J by 2 bases, with 8 bases left in between. Germline lookup yields CDR1 SGHDN and CDR2 FVKESK. CDR3 length equals 12 residues. CDR3 in DNA: TGTGCCAGCAGGGACCAGACCTACGAGCAGTACTTC. Translating gives CASRDQTYEQYF.

The genes are TRBV18 and TRBJ1-5, with 10 bases fitting TRBD1. J gave up 6 bases and V 3 bases, and 5 bases lay outside the gene matches. CDR1 and CDR2 (germline): KGHSH, LQKENI. CDR3 length: 15 amino acids. CDR3 nucleotides: TGTGCCAGCTCACCGGGGACAGGGGAGGGTCAGCCCCAGCATTTT. It is translated as CASSPGTGEGQPQHF.

V and J are TRBV19 and TRBJ1-1; no definite D call. V gave up 6 bases and J gave up 2 bases, with 4 bases separating them. The CDR3 contains 11 residues. Germline CDR1 LNHDA, CDR2 SQIVND (reference sequence). The CDR3 loop is CASRINTEAFF. The CDR3, as DNA: TGTGCCAGTAGGATAAACACTGAAGCTTTCTTT.

In its sample, this clone was seen a few times. The chain joins TRBV30 to TRBJ2-2; perhaps TRBD1 as D (6 bases). Per germline, CDR1 GTSNPN and CDR2 SVGIG (reference sequence). The CDR3 spans 13 residues. V lost 3 bases to trimming and J lost 5 bases, with 10 bases between them. CDR3 sequence reads: CAWRFRGTGELFF. CDR3 nucleotides: TGTGCCTGGAGATTCAGGGGTACCGGGGAGCTGTTTTTT.

In its sample, this clone was seen once. The chain links TRBV5-4 to TRBJ2-1; D is ambiguous. This CDR3 is 12 amino acids long. Trimming left V 3 bases short and J 6 bases short, with 7 bases between. The V gene's germline CDR1 is SGHNT and CDR2 YYREEE (reference sequence). CDR3 in amino acids: CASSWWSNEQFF. CDR3 coding DNA: TGTGCCAGCAGCTGGTGGAGCAATGAGCAGTTCTTC.

The V and J genes are TRBV9 and TRBJ2-3; unclear D gene. The V gene lost 3 bases and the J gene lost 0 bases, with 11 bases spanning the gap. The germline V gene encodes CDR1 SGDLS and CDR2 YYNGEE. This CDR3 has 15 amino acids. CDR3 in amino acids: CASSGYDGSTDTQYF. CDR3 coding DNA: TGTGCCAGCAGCGGCTATGATGGGAGCACAGATACGCAGTATTTT.

The chain carries TRBV7-9 and TRBJ2-1, with TRBD2 matching 7 bases. Unmatched junction bases numbered 7, after V lost 1 base and J lost 4 bases. This CDR3 region has 16 residues. The germline V gene has CDR1 SEHNR and CDR2 FQNEAQ (reference sequence). The CDR3: CASSLGGTKRYNEQFF. In DNA, the CDR3 is TGTGCCAGCAGCTTAGGGGGGACTAAGCGGTACAATGAGCAGTTCTTC.

V usage is TRBV4-1 and J usage is TRBJ2-7; the match to TRBD2 covers 8 bases. Germline CDR1 and CDR2: MGHRA and YSYEKL. J was trimmed by 6 bases and V by 0 bases; bases with no gene match: 13. This CDR3 is built from 17 residues. CDR3 DNA sequence: TGCGCCAGCAGCCAAGATGATAGCGGGACCTACTTCAGCGAGCAGTACTTC. Its translation: CASSQDDSGTYFSEQYF.

CDR3 DNA sequence: TGTGCCAGTAGTCGGACAGGATTCCCTTACGAGCAGTACTTC. Amino acid sequence: CASSRTGFPYEQYF. The rearrangement joins TRBV19 to TRBJ2-7; TRBD1 aligns across 7 bases. CDR3 length: 14 amino acids. Germline CDR1 and CDR2: LNHDA and SQIVND (reference sequence). V lost 5 bases to trimming and J lost 4 bases; unmatched junction nucleotides: 8.

Turning to this clone: Other nucleotide sequences in the sample specify the same CDR3. This chain connects TRBV18 to TRBJ2-7; 7 positions match TRBD1. The CDR3 extends over 12 amino acids. V was clipped by 3 bases and J by 6 bases; unmatched bases: 2. CDR1 is KGHSH, CDR2 LQKENI, per germline. CDR3 residues: CASSPTGTEQYF. CDR3 nucleotide sequence: TGTGCCAGCTCACCGACAGGGACCGAGCAGTACTTC. Looking up the rest from reference TRBV18 and TRBJ2-7 gives the full variable domain: NAGVMQNPRHLVRRRGQEARLRCSPMKGHSHVYWYRQLPEEGLKFMVYLQKENIIDESGMPKERFSAEFPKEGPSILRIQQVVRGDSAAYFCASSPTGTEQYFGPGTRLTVT.

Here the CDR3 reads CASSIQPVSYEQYF. CDR3 bases: TGTGCCAGTAGTATACAGCCCGTCTCCTACGAGCAGTACTTC. V is TRBV19 and J is TRBJ2-7, with D hard to call. The V and J ends lost 2 bases and 0 bases respectively, with 8 bases between them. The CDR3 consists of 14 residues. Germline-derived CDR1 and CDR2 are LNHDA and SQIVND (reference sequence).

The V gene is TRBV5-4, the J gene TRBJ1-2; 7 nucleotides align to TRBD1. J was trimmed by 2 bases and V by 0 bases; bases with no gene match: 4. Germline V gene data show CDR1 as SGHNT and CDR2 as YYREEE (reference sequence). The CDR3 is 15 amino acids. Here the CDR3 DNA reads TGTGCCAGCAGCTTGGGCGGACAGGCCAACTATGGCTACACCTTC. As protein: CASSLGGQANYGYTF. Drawing the rest from reference TRBV5-4 and TRBJ1-2, the complete variable domain is ETGVTQSPTHLIKTRGQQVTLRCSSQSGHNTVSWYQQALGQGPQFIFQYYREEENGRGNFPPRFSGLQFPNYSSELNVNALELDDSALYLCASSLGGQANYGYTFGSGTRLTVV.

CDR3 protein: CASSFPRTREGGQPQHF. CDR3 nucleotides: TGTGCCAGCAGTTTCCCCCGCACTAGGGAAGGAGGTCAGCCCCAGCATTTT. J is TRBJ1-5 and V is TRBV27; unclear D gene. The ends were cut back, 3 bases at V and 6 bases at J, with 21 bases in the middle. Germline assignment: CDR1 MNHEY and CDR2 SMNVEV (reference sequence). The CDR3 has 17 residues.

Here the CDR3 reads CASSATGGFTGNTIYF. DNA of the CDR3: TGTGCCAGCAGCGCCACAGGGGGGTTTACCGGAAACACCATATATTTT. The chain links TRBV7-2 to TRBJ1-3, with TRBD1 identical over 8 bases. V lost 5 bases, J lost 4 bases, and 10 bases stayed unmatched. CDR3 length equals 16 residues. Looked up from germline, CDR1 is SGHTA and CDR2 is FQGNSA.

V usage is TRBV4-2 and J usage is TRBJ2-1, with 8 bases matching TRBD2. The CDR3 has 17 residues. The V gene end was trimmed by 0 bases and the J gene end by 0 bases; junction bases not matched to a gene: 4. CDR1 is LGHNA, CDR2 YNFKEQ, per germline. CDR3 loop: CASSQERSGSSYNEQFF. The CDR3 nucleotides are TGTGCCAGCAGCCAAGAAAGGAGCGGGAGCTCCTACAATGAGCAGTTCTTC.

The V gene is TRBV7-2, the J gene TRBJ2-2; weak D call: TRBD2 (6 bases). The germline gives CDR1 SGHTA, CDR2 FQGNSA. V dropped 4 bases and J dropped 5 bases, with 20 bases sitting between them. CDR3 length equals 17 residues. The CDR3: CASSYKRPAEGTGELFF. The CDR3 DNA reads TGTGCCAGCAGCTACAAGCGCCCAGCGGAGGGAACCGGGGAGCTGTTTTTT.

J is TRBJ2-1 and V is TRBV6-1; D call uncertain. CDR1 MNHNS and CDR2 SASEGT come from the germline V gene. The CDR3 is 14 residues long. Trimming shortened V by 1 base and J by 4 bases, and 8 bases separated the two germline ends. The CDR3 bases are TGTGCCAGCAGTGAAGTTGGTGATTACAATGAGCAGTTCTTC. The encoded protein is CASSEVGDYNEQFF.

This sequence joins TRBV27 and TRBJ2-7; D gene unclear. The germline gives CDR1 MNHEY, CDR2 SMNVEV (reference sequence). The CDR3 spans 9 residues. V lost 11 bases, J lost 3 bases, and 5 bases lay in between. CDR3 coding DNA: TGTGCCGGGTACTACGAGCAGTACTTC. Protein sequence: CAGYYEQYF.

The V gene is TRBV19, the J gene TRBJ2-2, with 7 bases fitting TRBD1. The CDR3 length is 15 residues. Looked up from germline, CDR1 is LNHDA and CDR2 is SQIVND (reference sequence). The V segment lost 4 bases and the J segment 4 bases; nucleotides outside the gene matches: 6. The CDR3 nucleotides read TGTGCCAGTAGTAGACAGGGACGGGGCACCGGGGAGCTGTTTTTT. Amino acid sequence: CASSRQGRGTGELFF.

The chain joins TRBV5-1 to TRBJ2-1; the match to TRBD1 covers 9 bases. V gave up 0 bases and J gave up 4 bases; unmatched junction bases: 2. Germline V gene lookup returns CDR1 SGHRS and CDR2 YFSETQ. This CDR3 region has 15 residues. The CDR3 nucleotides are TGCGCCAGCAGCTTGGGGGACAGGGAGTACAATGAGCAGTTCTTC. Translation gives CASSLGDREYNEQFF.